This paragraph reports one T cell receptor (beta chain). This clonotype was seen repeatedly, ten times or more. The antigen it binds to is not known. Base-call qualities are not available, and no considerably larger clone is one nucleotide away. Ophthalmopathy patients were characterized by moderately to severely active disease, a Clinical Activity Score of at least 3, a NOSPECS grade of at least 4, and a disease duration under 3 months. Patients with other autoimmune diseases, uncontrolled infections, pregnancy or lactation were excluded from the study. Clinical symptoms, serum thyroxine, TRAb, thyroid ultrasound and orbital computed tomography formed the basis of the diagnosis. Ficoll-Paque density gradient centrifugation was used to isolate PBMCs from about 10 ml of fresh peripheral blood. Total RNA was extracted using Trizol reagent, and RNA quality was checked on an Agilent 2100 Bioanalyzer.

For repertoire sequencing, the TCR beta CDR3 regions were amplified from RNA transcripts. A first-round RT-PCR used HTBI primers with the Qiagen OneStep RT-PCR kit, followed by a second-round multiplex PCR, size selection and purification. Sequencing of the libraries was carried out on an Illumina HiSeq2000 in paired-end mode with 100 bp reads. Per the authors' processing: SOAPnuke was used for read processing, and reads with adapters, uncalled bases, a mean Phred below 15, or no exact constant-primer or identifier match were discarded. COPE v1.2.5 was used to merge the high-quality paired reads. Unique nucleotide sequences were defined as clonotypes and aligned to IMGT TRB V, D and J references using MiTCR v1.1. The analysis was limited to V-J combinations with a frequency above 0.0001, which together covered 99% to 99.2% of the repertoires. For each V-J combination, a TCR clonal expansion and chaos score was defined as the ratio of F50 clonal expansion to chaos observed in the TCRdist matrix. Welch's t-statistics and random forest were used to narrow the features down to around 13 V-J combinations, which were then fed into a naive Bayes classifier. The Morisita-Horn index was used to measure how similar the thyroid and blood repertoires were. The public reads were reanalyzed by TCRdb: fastp trimming at Q25, MiXCR alignment, in-frame beta chains only. Duplicate CDR3 protein sequences are folded into a single record with the most common DNA and genes. V and J calls and clone size were set by TCRdb, not the authors. The sample yields 170,000 or so distinct CDR3 sequences; 30% to 45% were counted once. Clones ranked in the top ten supply roughly 8.9% of the sample.

The data were taken from a study of Graves' ophthalmopathy and Graves' hyperthyroidism (dated by TCRdb to between 2017 and 2018). For the study in its entirety: Peripheral blood was collected at initial diagnosis, before any treatment. For training and testing, the roughly 97 patients in the discovery cohort were randomly divided in a 7:3 ratio. Following sampling, methimazole starting at 30 mg daily was administered to hyperthyroidism patients, and high-dose intravenous methylprednisolone was administered to ophthalmopathy patients. In total, some 130 blood samples were TCR-sequenced: 40 to 45 ophthalmopathy, under 85 hyperthyroidism and roughly 17 hyperthyroidism-to-ophthalmopathy patients. To explore V-J signatures that separate ophthalmopathy from hyperthyroidism, a discovery set of 95 to 100 patients was enrolled, consisting of more than 40 with ophthalmopathy and some 56 with stable hyperthyroidism. The study used TCR beta repertoire signatures to distinguish Graves' ophthalmopathy from Graves' hyperthyroidism and to predict progression to ophthalmopathy. An independent validation cohort comprised 18 to 20 hyperthyroidism patients and 15 to 17 patients who later progressed from hyperthyroidism to ophthalmopathy. In more than five hyperthyroidism patients, the T-cell repertoires found in thyroid tissue were compared with those found in blood. Beyond this particular receptor, the publication reports: Among expanded thyroid clonotypes with frequency above 0.001, most also showed up in blood, which suggests that blood repertoires may reflect the thyroid immune response. Ophthalmopathy was separated from stable hyperthyroidism by the 13-signature model with just under 90% sensitivity and 81.08% specificity in cross-validation and with 80%/75% in the test set. In validation, the model predicted ophthalmopathy progression with 55% to 71% sensitivity and approximately 72% specificity; some 13 predicted patients were CT-confirmed with GO in a median of about 6.1 months. Sample size was not statistically predetermined, and group allocation was not concealed from the investigators.

Reading the germline V gene gives CDR1 MNHNS and CDR2 SASEGT. The trim is 1 base for V and 5 bases for J, with a gap of 6 bases between the germline ends. The cysteine opens and the phenylalanine closes a CDR3 of 12 amino acids. Here the CDR3 DNA is all that survives: 36 bases in frame from base 1. This chain is built from TRBV6-1 and TRBJ2-7, with the D gene not clear enough to name. Sequenced: peripheral blood. The TCR sequence derives from a man under 40 with Graves' ophthalmopathy. Donor details come from another sample of the same person, matched by shared clones. The CDR3 protein: CASSEGYNEQYF. In nucleotide form, the sequence is TGTGCCAGCAGTGAAGGGTACAACGAGCAGTACTTC.